The T cell receptor (beta chain) described here comes from a study of response to subunit inactivated influenza vaccine. Study-wide points: Few new T cells, the authors suggested, are recruited by each seasonal influenza vaccination.

The CDR3 runs 17 residues. Germline V gene data show CDR1 as LGHNA and CDR2 as YNFKEQ. The germline V and J ends were trimmed by 3 bases and 2 bases, with 17 bases remaining between them. TCRdb ran MiXCR on the RT-PCR reads and lists one entry per CDR3 protein. The table lists more than 450,000 distinct CDR3 sequences, 10% to 15% of them singletons. Note on this clonotype: Its matching antigen is unknown.

Sequenced here: PBMCs from blood, sampled on the day of vaccination. This receptor was taken from a man between 45 and 60 years old who received an inactivated influenza vaccine. The chain uses TRBV4-2 and TRBJ2-1; D not resolved. Here the CDR3 reads CASSQLLSAEAYNEQFF. In DNA form, the CDR3 reads TGTGCCAGCAGCCAGCTACTCTCGGCGGAAGCCTACAATGAGCAGTTCTTC.